The 9 T cell receptor beta chains below all came from one sample that was sequenced in a study of regulatory T cells in long-lasting Graves disease (dated by TCRdb to the early 2020s). Library construction relied on multiplex PCR. The instrument given in TCRdb is Illumina HiSeq 4000. CDR3 regions were amplified by Arm-PCR with iRepertoire HTBI primers to construct TCR beta libraries. The raw public reads went through TCRdb reprocessing: fastp at Q25, MiXCR clone calling, in-frame beta chains kept. Rows are unified per CDR3 protein, each entry keeping the most common DNA and genes. The sample has more than 450,000 distinct CDR3 sequences on record, approximately 12% of them singletons. The ten most abundant clones make up more than 8% of the sample. Read against the paper, the sample's time point label means: newly diagnosed GD, antithyroid drugs for less than 3 months. RNA was extracted from PBMCs in TRIzol for both TCR sequencing and RNA sequencing.

The sample was also linked to a second study, of T cells in Graves' hyperthyroidism and ophthalmopathy.

Here the sequenced sample was peripheral blood mononuclear cells (PBMCs), taken at new diagnosis, from a patient treated with antithyroid drugs. The receptor set was obtained from a woman aged 25 to 39 with Graves disease. Donor details come from another sample of the same person, matched by shared clones.

This clonotype was seen at least ten times. The chain is built from TRBV7-2 and TRBJ2-3; D may be TRBD1 (7 bases). The germline V gene has CDR1 SGHTA and CDR2 FQGNSA. V dropped 1 base and J dropped 7 bases, with 12 bases sitting between them. The CDR3 totals 14 residues. The CDR3 DNA is TGTGCCAGCAGCTTAGGGCAGGGGGGATATACGCAGTATTTT. Encoded protein: CASSLGQGGYTQYF.

V and J are TRBV28 and TRBJ2-1; D could derive from TRBD1 or TRBD2 (5 bases each). The germline gives CDR1 MDHEN, CDR2 SYDVKM. CDR3 length: 16 residues. Trimming shortened V by 4 bases and J by 0 bases, and 13 bases separated the two germline ends. The DNA for the CDR3 is TGTGCCAGCAGTTCACCGGGACGGAGCTCCTACAATGAGCAGTTCTTC. Translating gives CASSSPGRSSYNEQFF.

This clonotype has at least ten counts. The genes are TRBV9 and TRBJ2-7; 7 bases agree with TRBD1. V dropped 3 bases and J dropped 2; count of bases not matched to a gene: 8. The CDR3 spans 15 residues. CDR1 is SGDLS and CDR2 is YYNGEE in the germline V gene. This CDR3 reads CASSDPGQVPYEQYF. CDR3 sequence (DNA): TGTGCCAGCAGCGATCCCGGACAGGTTCCCTACGAGCAGTACTTC.

This clonotype was counted only a few times. V usage is TRBV18 and J usage is TRBJ1-2; D gene ambiguous. Germline CDR1 reads KGHSH; CDR2 reads LQKENI. The CDR3 spans 14 residues. Deletions cut 3 bases from V and 2 bases from J, with 10 bases between. The CDR3 spells CASSPRESNYGYTF. In DNA form, the CDR3 reads TGTGCCAGCTCACCTCGGGAATCCAACTATGGCTACACCTTC.

This clonotype appeared many times. The chain is built from TRBV25-1 and TRBJ1-1, with D possibly TRBD1 on 5 matching bases. The CDR3 loop spans 13 amino acids. Germline V gene sequence: CDR1 MGHDK, CDR2 SYGVNS. V was clipped by 6 bases and J by 1 base, with 9 bases between them. CDR3 nucleotides: TGTGCCAGCAGCGCGACAGAGAACACTGAAGCTTTCTTT. Translated, it gives CASSATENTEAFF.

This clonotype was detected ten times or more. The chain couples TRBV28 to TRBJ2-7; 7 nucleotides line up with TRBD1. Germline-derived CDR1 and CDR2 are MDHEN and SYDVKM. V lost 8 bases, J lost 4 bases, and 8 bases stayed unmatched. This CDR3 comprises 13 residues. In DNA, the CDR3 is TGTGCCAGCGGGGACAGACCCGAATACGAGCAGTACTTC. This gives the protein CASGDRPEYEQYF. Filled out from reference TRBV28 and TRBJ2-7, the complete variable domain reads DVKVTQSSRYLVKRTGEKVFLECVQDMDHENMFWYRQDPGLGLRLIYFSYDVKMKEKGDIPEGYSVSREKKERFSLILESASTNQTSMYLCASGDRPEYEQYFGPGTRLTVT.

The sample holds many counts of this clonotype. The junction and the germline gene differ at one end; a read error may be behind it. The genes are TRBV2 and TRBJ1-5, with D uncertain. The CDR3 length is 13 residues. Germline CDR1 is SNHLY and CDR2 is FYNNEI. The CDR3 DNA sequence: TGCGCCAGCAGTCCCGGGGTCAATCAGCCCCAGCATTTT. It yields the protein CASSPGVNQPQHF.

The sample holds many counts of this clonotype. V gene TRBV6-5 combines with J gene TRBJ1-1; D unclear. The CDR3 loop spans 13 amino acids. The V gene lost 0 bases and the J gene lost 5 bases, with 7 bases spanning the gap. CDR1 is MNHEY and CDR2 is SVGAGI in the germline V gene. CDR3 nucleotides: TGTGCCAGCAGTTACTCGGGGTGGACTGAAGCTTTCTTT. It translates to CASSYSGWTEAFF.

This clonotype was found many times. The CDR3 spells CASSHLTGGGATQYF. The DNA for the CDR3 is TGTGCCAGCAGCCATCTAACGGGCGGAGGGGCGACCCAGTACTTC. The chain carries TRBV6-1 and TRBJ2-5; D is possibly TRBD2 (6 bases). Trimming took 6 bases from V and 7 from J, leaving 21 bases between them. CDR1 MNHNS and CDR2 SASEGT come from the germline V gene. The CDR3 spans 15 residues.